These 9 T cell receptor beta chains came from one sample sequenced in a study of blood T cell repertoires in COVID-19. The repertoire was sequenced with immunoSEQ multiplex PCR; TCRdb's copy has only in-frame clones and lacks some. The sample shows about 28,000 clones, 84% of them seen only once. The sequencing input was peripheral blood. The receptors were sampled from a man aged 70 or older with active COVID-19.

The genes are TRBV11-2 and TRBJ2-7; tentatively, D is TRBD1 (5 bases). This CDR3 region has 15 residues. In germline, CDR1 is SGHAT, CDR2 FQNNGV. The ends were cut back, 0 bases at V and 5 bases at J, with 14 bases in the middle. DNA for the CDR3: TGTGCCAGCAGCTTAGATCTAGGCAGGGTTGACGAGCAGTACTTC. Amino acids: CASSLDLGRVDEQYF.

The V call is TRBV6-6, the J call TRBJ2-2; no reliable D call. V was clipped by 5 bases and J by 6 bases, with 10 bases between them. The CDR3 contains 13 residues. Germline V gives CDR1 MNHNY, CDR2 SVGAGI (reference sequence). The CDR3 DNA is TGTGCCAGCAGTGTAGTCCCGGCCGGGGAGCTGTTTTTT. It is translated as CASSVVPAGELFF.

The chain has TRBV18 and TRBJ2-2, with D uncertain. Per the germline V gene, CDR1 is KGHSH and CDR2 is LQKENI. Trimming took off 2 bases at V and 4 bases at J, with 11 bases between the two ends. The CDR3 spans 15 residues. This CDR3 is CASSPTDRGTGELFF. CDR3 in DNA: TGTGCCAGCTCACCAACGGATCGAGGCACCGGGGAGCTGTTTTTT.

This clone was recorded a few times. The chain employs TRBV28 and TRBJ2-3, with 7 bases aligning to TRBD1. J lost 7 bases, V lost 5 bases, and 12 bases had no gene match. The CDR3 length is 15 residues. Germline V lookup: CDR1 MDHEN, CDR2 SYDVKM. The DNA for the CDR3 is TGTGCCAGCAGTCGGACAGGAGCTGGTAGTAATACGCAGTATTTT. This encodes CASSRTGAGSNTQYF.

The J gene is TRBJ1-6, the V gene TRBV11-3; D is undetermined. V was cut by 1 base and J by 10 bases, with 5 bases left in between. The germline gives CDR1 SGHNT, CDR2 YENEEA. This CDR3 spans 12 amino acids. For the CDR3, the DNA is TGTGCCAGCAGCTTAGGTCCGTCACCCCTCCACTTT. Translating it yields CASSLGPSPLHF.

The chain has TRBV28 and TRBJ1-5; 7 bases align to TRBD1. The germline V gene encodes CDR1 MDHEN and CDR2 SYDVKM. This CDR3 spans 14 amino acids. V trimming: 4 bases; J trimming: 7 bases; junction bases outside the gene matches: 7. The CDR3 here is CASSSAGGSQPQHF. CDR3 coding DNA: TGTGCCAGCAGTTCTGCAGGGGGTAGCCAGCCCCAGCATTTT. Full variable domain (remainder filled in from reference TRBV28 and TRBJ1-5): DVKVTQSSRYLVKRTGEKVFLECVQDMDHENMFWYRQDPGLGLRLIYFSYDVKMKEKGDIPEGYSVSREKKERFSLILESASTNQTSMYLCASSSAGGSQPQHFGDGTRLSIL.

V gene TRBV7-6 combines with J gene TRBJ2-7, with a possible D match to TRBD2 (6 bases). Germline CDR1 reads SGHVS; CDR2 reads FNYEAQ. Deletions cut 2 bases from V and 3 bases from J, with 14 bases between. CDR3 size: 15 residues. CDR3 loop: CASSLFAGHDYEQYF. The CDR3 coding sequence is TGTGCCAGCAGCTTATTCGCGGGGCATGACTACGAGCAGTACTTC.

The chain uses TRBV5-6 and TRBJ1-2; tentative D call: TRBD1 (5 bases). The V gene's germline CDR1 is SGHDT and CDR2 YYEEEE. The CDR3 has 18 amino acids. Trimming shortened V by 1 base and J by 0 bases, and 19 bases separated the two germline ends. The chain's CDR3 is CASSLMTAWIVANYGYTF. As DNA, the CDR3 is TGTGCCAGCAGCTTGATGACAGCCTGGATTGTAGCTAACTATGGCTACACCTTC.

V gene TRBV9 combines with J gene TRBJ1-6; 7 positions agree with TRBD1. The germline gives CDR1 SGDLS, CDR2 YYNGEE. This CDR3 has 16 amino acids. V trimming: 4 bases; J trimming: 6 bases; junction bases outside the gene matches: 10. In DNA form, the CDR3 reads TGTGCCAGCAGCAAATTAGCGGGACAGCTTAATTCACCCCTCCACTTT. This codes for CASSKLAGQLNSPLHF. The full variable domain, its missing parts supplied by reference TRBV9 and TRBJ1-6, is DSGVTQTPKHLITATGQRVTLRCSPRSGDLSVYWYQQSLDQGLQFLIQYYNGEERAKGNILERFSAQQFPDLHSELNLSSLELGDSALYFCASSKLAGQLNSPLHFGNGTRLTVT.